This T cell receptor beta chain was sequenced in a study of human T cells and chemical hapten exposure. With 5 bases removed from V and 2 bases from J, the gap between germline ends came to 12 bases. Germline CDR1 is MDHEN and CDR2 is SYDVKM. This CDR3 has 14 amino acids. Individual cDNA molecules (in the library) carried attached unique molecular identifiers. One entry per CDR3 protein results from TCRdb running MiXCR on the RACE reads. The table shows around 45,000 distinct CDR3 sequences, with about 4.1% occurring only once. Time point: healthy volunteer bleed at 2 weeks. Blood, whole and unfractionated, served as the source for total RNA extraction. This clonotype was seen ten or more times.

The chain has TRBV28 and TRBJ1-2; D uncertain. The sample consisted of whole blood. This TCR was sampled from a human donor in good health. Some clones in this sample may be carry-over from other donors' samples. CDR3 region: CASSPWTTNYGYTF. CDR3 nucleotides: TGTGCCAGCAGTCCCTGGACTACCAACTATGGCTACACCTTC.